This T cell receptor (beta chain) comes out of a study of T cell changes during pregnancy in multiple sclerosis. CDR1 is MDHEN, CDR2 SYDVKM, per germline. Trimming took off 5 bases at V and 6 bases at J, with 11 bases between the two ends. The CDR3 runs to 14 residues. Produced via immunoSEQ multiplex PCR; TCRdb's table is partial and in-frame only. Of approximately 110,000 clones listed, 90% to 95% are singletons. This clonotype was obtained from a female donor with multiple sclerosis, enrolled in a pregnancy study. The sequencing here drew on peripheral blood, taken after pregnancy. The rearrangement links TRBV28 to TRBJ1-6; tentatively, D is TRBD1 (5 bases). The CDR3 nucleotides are TGTGCCAGCAGTCCTGGGGCGAGTAATTCACCCCTCCACTTT. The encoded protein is CASSPGASNSPLHF. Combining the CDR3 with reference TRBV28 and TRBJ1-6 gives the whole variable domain DVKVTQSSRYLVKRTGEKVFLECVQDMDHENMFWYRQDPGLGLRLIYFSYDVKMKEKGDIPEGYSVSREKKERFSLILESASTNQTSMYLCASSPGASNSPLHFGNGTRLTVT.